Here is one T cell receptor (beta chain) with its context. The data belong to a study of blood T cell repertoires in COVID-19. Sequenced by immunoSEQ multiplex PCR; TCRdb stores in-frame clones only, minus some. The data contain tens of thousands of clones, around nine tenths of them singletons. This CDR3 comprises 16 residues. V usage is TRBV21-1 and J usage is TRBJ2-6; whether TRBD2, the table's D call, matches the DNA was not checked. TRBV21-1 is noted as a pseudogene. Sequenced sample: peripheral blood. The sequence came from a man aged 55 to 70 with active COVID-19. The CDR3 DNA reads as TGTGCCAGCAGCAAAGGCGGTTACTCTGGGGCCAACGTCCTGACTTTC. It encodes CASSKGGYSGANVLTF.